The 27 T cell receptor beta chains in this list originate from one sample, sequenced in a study of early T cells in non-severe SARS-CoV-2 infection. MiXCR, run by TCRdb on the 5' RACE reads, gives a single entry per CDR3 protein. The sample includes 15,000 to 20,000 distinct CDR3 sequences, more than 5% seen only once; the top ten take approximately 7%. What was sequenced was whole blood. The receptors shown here come from an adult who was a healthcare worker with PCR-confirmed SARS-CoV-2 infection or an uninfected control (not recorded which).

This clonotype was observed many times. The chain recombines TRBV7-2 with TRBJ1-6, with 7 bases lining up with TRBD1. The length of the CDR3 is 15 residues. J gave up 6 bases and V 4 bases, and 6 bases lay outside the gene matches. CDR1 SGHTA and CDR2 FQGNSA come from the germline V gene. CDR3 loop: CASSSGQMFNSPLHF. CDR3 coding DNA: TGTGCCAGCAGCTCGGGACAGATGTTTAATTCACCCCTCCACTTT.

Judged by abundance, this clonotype is medium-sized. CDR3 amino acids: CSVGDRTDYGYTF. CDR3 DNA: TGCAGCGTTGGGGACAGGACCGACTATGGCTACACCTTC. The chain combines TRBV29-1 with TRBJ1-2; 8 bases agree with TRBD1. The CDR3 contains 13 residues. Germline lookup yields CDR1 SQVTM and CDR2 ANQGSEA. The V gene end was trimmed by 4 bases and the J gene end by 3 bases; junction bases not matched to a gene: 4.

This clonotype occurred many times. The V gene is TRBV19, the J gene TRBJ2-7; TRBD2 aligns across 8 bases. The V segment lost 3 bases and the J segment 6 bases; nucleotides outside the gene matches: 4. This CDR3 spans 13 amino acids. From germline, CDR1 is LNHDA and CDR2 SQIVND (reference sequence). The CDR3 bases are TGTGCCAGTAGTATCGGGAGGGTATCCGAGCAGTACTTC. Translation gives CASSIGRVSEQYF.

This clonotype is medium-sized. The chain links TRBV28 to TRBJ1-3; 7 nucleotides line up with TRBD1. The CDR3 is made up of 14 amino acids. The germline V gene has CDR1 MDHEN and CDR2 SYDVKM. Trimming removed 2 bases from V and 2 bases from J; junction bases left unmatched: 0. CDR3 sequence: CASSLQGAGNTIYF. The CDR3 bases are TGTGCCAGCAGTTTACAGGGGGCTGGAAACACCATATATTTT.

This clonotype was detected a few times. V and J are TRBV5-5 and TRBJ2-1, with 8 bases that match TRBD1. J gave up 7 bases and V 0 bases, and 6 bases lay outside the gene matches. CDR3 length: 15 residues. CDR1 is SGHKS, CDR2 YYEKEE, per germline (reference sequence). The CDR3 sequence is CASSLGQGPLNEQFF. The CDR3 DNA is TGTGCCAGCAGCTTGGGACAGGGGCCATTAAATGAGCAGTTCTTC.

This clonotype has a count of ten or more. The V call is TRBV12-3 or TRBV12-4, the J call TRBJ2-6; no clear D gene. The CDR3 covers 16 residues. With 5 bases removed from V and 0 bases from J, the gap between germline ends came to 11 bases. The CDR3 DNA reads as TGTGCCAGCAGTCCCGGCCCGGCCTCTGGGGCCAACGTCCTGACTTTC. Protein sequence: CASSPGPASGANVLTF.

In its sample, this clonotype was seen a few times. This chain connects TRBV7-2 to TRBJ2-7, with unresolved D. The V gene lost 1 base and the J gene lost 0 bases, with 4 bases spanning the gap. The CDR3 extends over 13 amino acids. In germline, CDR1 is SGHTA, CDR2 FQGNSA. CDR3 bases: TGTGCCAGCAGCTTAGGATTCTCCTACGAGCAGTACGTC. It yields the protein CASSLGFSYEQYV.

This clonotype was recorded at least ten times. The genes are TRBV3-1 and TRBJ1-1; D possibly corresponds to TRBD1 (6 bases). Trimming took 2 bases from V and 1 from J, leaving 8 bases between them. The V gene's germline CDR1 is LGHDT and CDR2 YNNKEL (reference sequence). The CDR3 spans 14 residues. This CDR3 reads CASSQMTGNTEAFF. The CDR3 DNA reads as TGTGCCAGCAGCCAAATGACAGGGAACACTGAAGCTTTCTTT.

This clonotype is labeled medium-sized. This chain joins TRBV5-1 and TRBJ1-2; 9 bases line up with TRBD1. V was pared by 0 bases and J by 3 bases, with 9 bases of the junction left unmatched. Germline loops: CDR1 SGHRS, CDR2 YFSETQ. The CDR3 is 17 residues long. The CDR3 is CASSLDPGTGSDYGYTF. In DNA form, the CDR3 reads TGCGCCAGCAGCTTGGATCCCGGGACAGGGTCAGACTATGGCTACACCTTC.

This clonotype is medium-sized in the sample. The gene calls are TRBV20-1 and TRBJ2-1; TRBD2 aligns across 7 bases. J was trimmed by 8 bases and V by 8 bases; bases with no gene match: 3. Germline V gene data show CDR1 as DFQATT and CDR2 as SNEGSKA (reference sequence). The CDR3 loop spans 10 amino acids. CDR3 in amino acids: CSTRGDEQFF. The CDR3 coding sequence is TGCAGTACCCGGGGGGATGAGCAGTTCTTC.

In its sample, this clonotype was seen many times. The rearrangement uses TRBV6-1 and TRBJ2-7, with TRBD1 matching 9 bases. Per the germline V gene, CDR1 is MNHNS and CDR2 is SASEGT. Trimming removed 6 bases from V and 4 bases from J; junction bases left unmatched: 7. The CDR3 runs to 14 residues. CDR3 sequence: CASRRGQGIYEQYV. The CDR3 DNA reads as TGTGCCAGCAGGAGGGGACAGGGAATATACGAGCAGTACGTC.

This clonotype has ten or more counts. J is TRBJ2-3 and V is TRBV28; D perhaps matches TRBD1 (6 bases). CDR1 is MDHEN, CDR2 SYDVKM, per germline. Trimming cost V 8 bases and J 10 bases, with 19 bases left between them. The CDR3 extends over 13 amino acids. Written as DNA, the CDR3 is TGTGCCAGCGCTAACACACAGGGTTTGGCGCAGTATTTT. Encoded protein: CASANTQGLAQYF.

V is TRBV6-5 and J is TRBJ1-2; TRBD1 matches at 12 bases. This CDR3 comprises 15 residues. The V and J ends lost 4 bases and 7 bases, in that order; junction bases with no gene match: 7. Germline V gene data show CDR1 as MNHEY and CDR2 as SVGAGI. The CDR3 DNA follows: TGTGCCAGCAGTTCGGCGGGACAGGGGGCGTTTGGCTACACCTTC. This sequence encodes CASSSAGQGAFGYTF.

This clonotype was recorded at least ten times. The chain recombines TRBV11-2 with TRBJ1-1, with unresolved D. Germline CDR1 SGHAT, CDR2 FQNNGV. V shed 3 bases and J shed 1 base, with 6 bases lying between them. This CDR3 region has 13 residues. The CDR3 coding sequence is TGTGCCAGCAGCTTCGGCCCGAACACTGAAGCTTTCTTT. Its translation: CASSFGPNTEAFF.

This clonotype was counted many times. This chain connects TRBV20-1 to TRBJ2-5; 11 positions agree with TRBD2. Losses at the gene ends were 5 bases for V and 2 bases for J; bases not matched to a gene: 10. This CDR3 spans 16 amino acids. From germline, CDR1 is DFQATT and CDR2 SNEGSKA (reference sequence). The chain's CDR3 is CSAFPRTSGSQETQYF. DNA for the CDR3: TGCAGTGCTTTTCCTCGGACTAGCGGGTCACAAGAGACCCAGTACTTC.

This clonotype showed up many times. The chain couples TRBV7-9 to TRBJ2-1; D might be TRBD1 (5 bases). Germline CDR1 is SEHNR and CDR2 is FQNEAQ (reference sequence). The CDR3 is 14 amino acids. Between the trimmed V and J ends, which lost 4 bases and 7 bases, there was a span of 14 bases. The DNA of the CDR3 is TGTGCCAGCAGCTGGGGAACCCCAGGGAATGAGCAGTTCTTC. Protein sequence: CASSWGTPGNEQFF.

This clonotype came up many times. This chain uses TRBV10-2 with TRBJ2-3; 10 bases fit TRBD2. This CDR3 contains 14 residues. The J segment lost 4 bases and the V segment lost 5 bases, leaving 3 bases of the junction unmatched. Germline CDR1 and CDR2: WSHSY and SAAADI. The CDR3 sequence is CASSQGLAADTQYF. In DNA, the CDR3 is TGCGCCAGCAGTCAAGGACTAGCGGCAGATACGCAGTATTTT.

Many counts were recorded for this clonotype. This rearrangement joins TRBV12-3 or TRBV12-4 to TRBJ1-3; 9 bases map to TRBD1. The V gene end was trimmed by 5 bases and the J gene end by 0 bases; junction bases not matched to a gene: 2. The length of the CDR3 is 15 residues. This chain's CDR3 is CASSPTGGSGNTIYF. The CDR3 DNA reads as TGTGCCAGCAGTCCGACAGGGGGCTCTGGAAACACCATATATTTT.

This clonotype was observed at least ten times. The chain combines TRBV28 with TRBJ1-5; TRBD1 aligns across 7 bases. Germline CDR1 MDHEN, CDR2 SYDVKM. This CDR3 spans 14 amino acids. V lost 6 bases to trimming and J lost 7 bases; unmatched junction nucleotides: 9. CDR3 coding DNA: TGTGCCAGCAGCCTGGGACAGATAAGACAGCCCCAGCATTTT. Encoded protein: CASSLGQIRQPQHF.

This clonotype was detected ten times or more. The V call is TRBV18, the J call TRBJ2-7; TRBD2 might be the D (6 bases). Trimming took 3 bases from V and 2 from J, leaving 20 bases between them. The germline V gene encodes CDR1 KGHSH and CDR2 LQKENI. This CDR3 has 17 residues. The chain's CDR3 is CASSPQPIGTGTYEQYF. DNA for the CDR3: TGTGCCAGCTCACCGCAGCCGATCGGGACTGGGACCTACGAGCAGTACTTC.

There are many counts of this clonotype. The chain carries TRBV28 and TRBJ2-1; D remains unclear. CDR1 and CDR2 from the germline V gene are MDHEN and SYDVKM. The V end was cut by 2 bases, the J end by 13 bases, with 18 bases between. The CDR3 runs to 14 residues. The CDR3 nucleotides are TGTGCCAGCAGTTTAGGGGATACAATTGGAACCCAGTTCTTC. Its protein is CASSLGDTIGTQFF. Filled out from reference TRBV28 and TRBJ2-1, the complete variable domain reads DVKVTQSSRYLVKRTGEKVFLECVQDMDHENMFWYRQDPGLGLRLIYFSYDVKMKEKGDIPEGYSVSREKKERFSLILESASTNQTSMYLCASSLGDTIGTQFFGPGTRLTVL.

This clonotype appeared a single time. At one of its ends the junction is not consistent with the germline gene, which may arise from a read error. The V and J genes are TRBV20-1 and TRBJ2-2; tentative D call: TRBD2 (6 bases). Per germline, CDR1 DFQATT and CDR2 SNEGSKA (reference sequence). The CDR3 covers 15 residues. The CDR3 spells CSARFRPSDTGEVFF. The CDR3 region has the DNA TGCAGTGCTAGATTTCGGCCGTCTGACACCGGGGAGGTGTTTTTT.

At least ten counts were recorded for this clonotype. The V gene is TRBV7-2, the J gene TRBJ2-3; D gene unclear. The germline V and J ends were trimmed by 9 bases and 5 bases, with 12 bases remaining between them. CDR1 is SGHTA, CDR2 FQGNSA, per germline. The CDR3 length is 12 residues. CDR3 residues: CASSRGRDTQYF. The CDR3 region has the DNA TGTGCCAGTAGCAGAGGCAGAGATACGCAGTATTTT.

This chain links TRBV19 with TRBJ2-6; D is unresolved. The CDR3 sequence is 15 residues long. V was clipped by 4 bases and J by 0 bases, with 7 bases between them. CDR1 is LNHDA and CDR2 is SQIVND in the germline V gene (reference sequence). The CDR3 reads CASSTPNSGANVLTF. The CDR3 coding sequence is TGTGCCAGTAGTACCCCGAACTCTGGGGCCAACGTCCTGACTTTC. Full variable domain (rest looked up from reference TRBV19 and TRBJ2-6): DGGITQSPKYLFRKEGQNVTLSCEQNLNHDAMYWYRQDPGQGLRLIYYSQIVNDFQKGDIAEGYSVSREKKESFPLTVTSAQKNPTAFYLCASSTPNSGANVLTFGAGSRLTVL.

The table lists this clonotype with many counts. The chain joins TRBV6-5 to TRBJ2-5, with TRBD1 identical over 9 bases. The germline CDR1 and CDR2 sequences are MNHEY and SVGAGI. This CDR3 has 14 residues. V lost 2 bases to trimming and J lost 5 bases; unmatched junction nucleotides: 3. The CDR3 here is CASSYAGTGETQYF. The CDR3 coding sequence is TGTGCCAGCAGTTACGCCGGGACAGGGGAGACCCAGTACTTC.

This clonotype was detected ten times or more. The V call is TRBV12-3 or TRBV12-4, the J call TRBJ2-1, with D perhaps TRBD2 (6 bases). Trimming took off 6 bases at V and 5 bases at J, with 8 bases between the two ends. CDR3 length equals 12 residues. The chain's CDR3 is CASRGTHNEQFF. CDR3 bases: TGTGCCAGCAGAGGGACTCACAATGAGCAGTTCTTC.

This clonotype showed up many times. The chain recombines TRBV6-5 with TRBJ2-1, with 10 bases aligning to TRBD2. The V gene end was trimmed by 6 bases and the J gene end by 6 bases; junction bases not matched to a gene: 8. The CDR3 is 15 amino acids. Per the germline V gene, CDR1 is MNHEY and CDR2 is SVGAGI. The CDR3 loop is CASSVLAGVANEQFF. Here the CDR3 DNA reads TGTGCCAGCAGCGTCCTAGCGGGAGTCGCCAATGAGCAGTTCTTC.